A single sample gave rise to the 18 T cell receptor beta chains below, sequenced in a study of T cell responses to AZD1222 COVID-19 vaccine. Method: immunoSEQ multiplex PCR; TCRdb's copy keeps in-frame clones and lacks some. The sample holds 55,000 to 65,000 clones; about 80% are singletons and the top ten take approximately 5.2%. Source: peripheral blood, taken 28 days after the second AZD1222 dose. Receptor source: an adult who received the AZD1222 COVID-19 vaccine.

The chain has TRBV5-1 and TRBJ1-3, with D possibly matching TRBD1 (5 bases). V lost 0 bases and J lost 0, with 10 bases in between. CDR1 and CDR2 from the germline V gene are SGHRS and YFSETQ. The CDR3 spans 16 residues. The CDR3 region has the DNA TGCGCCAGCAGCTTGGAAGGGGTCTTCTCTGGAAACACCATATATTTT. Translation: CASSLEGVFSGNTIYF.

The chain employs TRBV2 and TRBJ1-1; D not resolved. The CDR3 is made up of 15 amino acids. The V gene's germline CDR1 is SNHLY and CDR2 FYNNEI. V lost 4 bases and J 3 bases, leaving 15 bases between the germline ends. CDR3 residues: CASSVQTLRDTEAFF. In DNA form, the CDR3 reads TGTGCCAGCAGTGTCCAGACACTCCGGGACACTGAAGCTTTCTTT.

V gene TRBV6-5 combines with J gene TRBJ1-5, with 7 bases fitting TRBD1. Germline V gene data show CDR1 as MNHEY and CDR2 as SVGAGI. Trimming removed 6 bases from V and 0 bases from J; junction bases left unmatched: 5. The CDR3 extends over 15 amino acids. CDR3 amino acids: CASSSGQISNQPQHF. CDR3 sequence (DNA): TGTGCCAGCAGCTCGGGACAGATTAGCAATCAGCCCCAGCATTTT.

The chain has TRBV28 and TRBJ2-2; a weak D match, TRBD2 (5 bases). Germline V gene data show CDR1 as MDHEN and CDR2 as SYDVKM. This CDR3 comprises 13 residues. The V and J ends lost 5 bases and 6 bases respectively, with 10 bases between them. For the CDR3, the DNA is TGTGCCAGCAGTATAGGAGCGGCCGGGGAGCTGTTTTTT. It encodes CASSIGAAGELFF. Looking up the rest from reference TRBV28 and TRBJ2-2 gives the full variable domain: DVKVTQSSRYLVKRTGEKVFLECVQDMDHENMFWYRQDPGLGLRLIYFSYDVKMKEKGDIPEGYSVSREKKERFSLILESASTNQTSMYLCASSIGAAGELFFGEGSRLTVL.

The chain joins TRBV28 to TRBJ1-1, with TRBD1 matching 10 bases. The J segment lost 4 bases and the V segment lost 2 bases, leaving 4 bases of the junction unmatched. The CDR3 extends over 15 amino acids. Germline CDR1 and CDR2: MDHEN and SYDVKM. The CDR3 bases are TGTGCCAGCAGTTTACCCGGGACAGGGGTCACTGAAGCTTTCTTT. This sequence encodes CASSLPGTGVTEAFF.

Here the CDR3 DNA reads TGTGCCAGCGCCCCATCATGGAGGGGGGAGACCCAGTACTTC. Amino acids: CASAPSWRGETQYF. The rearrangement links TRBV28 to TRBJ2-5; the D call may be TRBD1 or TRBD2 (6 bases each). The CDR3 is made up of 14 amino acids. Germline V gives CDR1 MDHEN, CDR2 SYDVKM. Trimming stripped 8 bases from V and 5 bases from J, with 18 bases between.

This clone came up a few times. The V and J genes are TRBV6-5 and TRBJ2-7; 11 nucleotides line up with TRBD2. This CDR3 has 15 residues. Germline V gene sequence: CDR1 MNHEY, CDR2 SVGAGI. The ends lost 6 bases at V and 5 bases at J; junction bases unmatched: 9. In DNA, the CDR3 is TGTGCCAGCAGGCTGACTAGCGGGACGGCCCACGAGCAGTACTTC. This translates into CASRLTSGTAHEQYF.

This chain connects TRBV27 to TRBJ1-1, with 7 bases identical to TRBD1. Germline CDR1 is MNHEY and CDR2 is SMNVEV (reference sequence). The CDR3 is made up of 13 amino acids. V trimming: 7 bases; J trimming: 3 bases; junction bases outside the gene matches: 5. The CDR3 reads CASTKQGYTEAFF. DNA for the CDR3: TGTGCCAGCACTAAACAGGGGTACACTGAAGCTTTCTTT.

The chain combines TRBV4-1 with TRBJ1-6; 9 positions match TRBD1. Germline CDR1 reads MGHRA; CDR2 reads YSYEKL. The CDR3 covers 16 residues. The V segment lost 2 bases and the J segment 10 bases; nucleotides outside the gene matches: 9. CDR3 sequence: CASSQPSGTGNSPLHF. The CDR3, as DNA: TGCGCCAGCAGCCAACCCTCCGGGACAGGGAACTCACCCCTCCACTTT.

The chain couples TRBV18 to TRBJ2-5; D gene uncertain. The germline V gene encodes CDR1 KGHSH and CDR2 LQKENI. Trimming removed 4 bases from V and 1 base from J, with 4 bases in between. The CDR3 loop spans 12 amino acids. CDR3 in amino acids: CASSLTQETQYF. The CDR3 bases are TGTGCCAGCTCACTCACCCAAGAGACCCAGTACTTC.

The rearrangement links TRBV11-2 to TRBJ1-6, with 9 bases that match TRBD1. The CDR3 is made up of 15 amino acids. From germline, CDR1 is SGHAT and CDR2 FQNNGV. Trimming took 5 bases from V and 8 from J; bases not matched to a gene: 7. This CDR3 reads CASSPYRGPDSPLHF. The CDR3 DNA is TGTGCCAGCAGCCCCTACAGGGGGCCTGATTCACCCCTCCACTTT.

The CDR3 region is CASSLATVNTEAFF. CDR3 bases: TGTGCCAGCAGCTTAGCCACTGTGAACACTGAAGCTTTCTTT. This sequence joins TRBV7-8 and TRBJ1-1, with D uncertain. The CDR3 totals 14 residues. The V end lost 0 bases, the J end lost 0 bases, and 5 bases lay between the germline ends. Germline V gives CDR1 SGHVS, CDR2 FQNEAQ.

The chain links TRBV11-2 to TRBJ1-6; D perhaps matches TRBD1 (6 bases). CDR1 and CDR2 (germline): SGHAT, FQNNGV. The CDR3 is 15 residues long. Deletions cut 0 bases from V and 7 bases from J, with 10 bases between. The CDR3 loop reads CASSLEGQGNSPLHF. As DNA, the CDR3 is TGTGCCAGCAGCTTAGAAGGTCAGGGGAATTCACCCCTCCACTTT. Using reference TRBV11-2 and TRBJ1-6 for the parts outside the CDR3, the full variable domain is EAGVAQSPRYKIIEKRQSVAFWCNPISGHATLYWYQQILGQGPKLLIQFQNNGVVDDSQLPKDRFSAERLKGVDSTLKIQPAKLEDSAVYLCASSLEGQGNSPLHFGNGTRLTVT.

A single count supports this clone. The DNA for the CDR3 is TGTGCCAGCAGCGTGAACAGGGGGCACTACGAGCAGTACGTC. This encodes CASSVNRGHYEQYV. V gene TRBV5-6 combines with J gene TRBJ2-7; 9 bases are shared with TRBD1. Germline V gene sequence: CDR1 SGHDT, CDR2 YYEEEE. This CDR3 region has 14 residues. After removal of 4 bases from V and 3 bases from J, the junction contained 5 bases not matched to a gene.

V is TRBV28 and J is TRBJ2-1; 9 bases are shared with TRBD1. Germline assignment: CDR1 MDHEN and CDR2 SYDVKM. The CDR3 length is 16 residues. Unmatched junction bases numbered 12, after V lost 7 bases and J lost 5 bases. CDR3 bases: TGTGCCAGCACACCCTTAGGGACAGGGATGAACAATGAGCAGTTCTTC. It specifies CASTPLGTGMNNEQFF.

The CDR3 DNA reads TGTGCCAGTAGTAGCGGGAGAGCCAGGGGGCAGTATTTT. Protein product: CASSSGRARGQYF. This chain uses TRBV7-2 with TRBJ2-3; 9 nucleotides line up with TRBD2. The CDR3 runs 13 residues. V lost 9 bases to trimming and J lost 11 bases; unmatched junction nucleotides: 12. CDR1 is SGHTA and CDR2 is FQGNSA in the germline V gene.

This chain joins TRBV2 and TRBJ2-5; 8 nucleotides match TRBD1. Germline values: CDR1 SNHLY, CDR2 FYNNEI. The CDR3 has 14 residues. V dropped 4 bases and J dropped 2; count of bases not matched to a gene: 3. The CDR3 DNA is TGTGCCAGCAGTGTCGACAGGGGACAAGAGACCCAGTACTTC. It is translated as CASSVDRGQETQYF.

The rearrangement joins TRBV19 to TRBJ2-2, with a possible D match to TRBD1 (5 bases). V was clipped by 2 bases and J by 1 base, with 5 bases between them. The germline gives CDR1 LNHDA, CDR2 SQIVND (reference sequence). The CDR3 is 14 residues long. The CDR3 sequence is CASSIQGNTGELFF. CDR3 nucleotide sequence: TGTGCCAGTAGTATACAGGGGAACACCGGGGAGCTGTTTTTT.